Presented here are 29 T cell receptor beta chains from one specimen sequenced in a study of synovial regulatory T cells in juvenile arthritis. Sequenced by immunoSEQ multiplex PCR; TCRdb stores in-frame clones only, minus some. Its clone listing holds about 10,000 clones. The sequencing sample was made of Treg cells from blood. This sample's subset: remaining (HLA-DR-negative) circulating blood Treg cells. These receptors were obtained from a donor aged 2-30 years with juvenile idiopathic arthritis.

The chain combines TRBV5-6 with TRBJ1-2. This CDR3 contains 15 residues. The nucleotide record is missing. CDR1 SGHDT and CDR2 YYEEEE come from the germline V gene. CDR3: CASSLMGTRHSGYTF.

The chain links TRBV10-3 to TRBJ2-3. Per the germline V gene, CDR1 is ENHRY and CDR2 is SYGVKD. This CDR3 region has 14 residues. There is no recorded DNA. Here the CDR3 reads CAISESNPTDTQYF.

The rearrangement joins TRBV20-1 to TRBJ1-5. The CDR3 is 10 amino acids. The entry carries no DNA sequence. Germline CDR1 DFQATT, CDR2 SNEGSKA (reference sequence). The CDR3 is CSAKGQPQHF.

This chain joins TRBV28 and TRBJ2-1. The germline V gene encodes CDR1 MDHEN and CDR2 SYDVKM. The CDR3 extends over 15 amino acids. No DNA is listed. The chain's CDR3 is CASSLTGGGNNEQFF.

The chain has TRBV28 and TRBJ2-1; TCRdb's D call of TRBD2 is untestable without DNA. From germline, CDR1 is MDHEN and CDR2 SYDVKM. This CDR3 is 13 amino acids long. No DNA has been recorded. The CDR3 reads CASSLGRGNEQFF.

J is TRBJ1-1 and V is TRBV19; TCRdb's D call of TRBD1 is untestable without DNA. The CDR3 extends over 14 amino acids. No DNA is recorded. Germline CDR1 and CDR2: LNHDA and SQIVND (reference sequence). Here the CDR3 reads CASSRDRVATEAFF.

The CDR3 is CASSLGLGTGELFF. V is TRBV5-4 and J is TRBJ2-2. This CDR3 has 14 residues. No DNA is given. Germline CDR1 SGHNT, CDR2 YYREEE (reference sequence).

V usage is TRBV6-4 and J usage is TRBJ1-2. Per the germline V gene, CDR1 is MRHNA and CDR2 is SNTAGT. The CDR3 runs to 13 residues. No coding sequence is recorded. CDR3 amino acids: CASSPGGQGGYTF.

The chain has TRBV6-1 and TRBJ2-7; TCRdb's assignment of TRBD2 cannot be checked, as there is no DNA. Germline V gene lookup returns CDR1 MNHNS and CDR2 SASEGT. This CDR3 has 13 residues. DNA is not on record. The CDR3 region is CASSEGGTLEQYF.

This chain links TRBV5-1 with TRBJ1-1. Germline loops: CDR1 SGHRS, CDR2 YFSETQ. The CDR3 contains 16 residues. The DNA sequence is not available. The CDR3 loop is CASSLGADGRNTEAFF.

V gene TRBV2 combines with J gene TRBJ1-2; TCRdb designates TRBD1, a call that cannot be tested without DNA. Germline CDR1 SNHLY, CDR2 FYNNEI. This CDR3 is built from 13 residues. No DNA accompanies this entry. The CDR3: CASNTGTIYGYTF.

CDR3 in amino acids: CASSFSGAPGNEKLFF. This chain connects TRBV28 to TRBJ1-4. CDR3 size: 16 residues. Nucleotide data are not available. Germline V CDR1 and CDR2: MDHEN, SYDVKM.

The CDR3 region is CASSPGGVAPLSSYNEQFF. V usage is TRBV18 and J usage is TRBJ2-1. CDR3 size: 19 residues. No DNA has been recorded. CDR1 is KGHSH and CDR2 is LQKENI in the germline V gene.

The CDR3 spells CASSRIRRGETQYF. The chain is built from TRBV28 and TRBJ2-5; the D call from TCRdb, TRBD1, cannot be confirmed without DNA. The CDR3 totals 14 residues. The DNA sequence is not available. CDR1 and CDR2 (germline): MDHEN, SYDVKM. Together with reference TRBV28 and TRBJ2-5, the CDR3 gives the full variable domain: DVKVTQSSRYLVKRTGEKVFLECVQDMDHENMFWYRQDPGLGLRLIYFSYDVKMKEKGDIPEGYSVSREKKERFSLILESASTNQTSMYLCASSRIRRGETQYFGPGTRLLVL.

The rearrangement joins TRBV18 to TRBJ2-3; checking the TCRdb D call of TRBD2 is not possible without DNA. Germline CDR1 KGHSH, CDR2 LQKENI. The CDR3 has 12 residues. No DNA sequence is on record. CDR3 in amino acids: CASSPSEDTQYF. Full variable domain (missing parts from reference TRBV18 and TRBJ2-3): NAGVMQNPRHLVRRRGQEARLRCSPMKGHSHVYWYRQLPEEGLKFMVYLQKENIIDESGMPKERFSAEFPKEGPSILRIQQVVRGDSAAYFCASSPSEDTQYFGPGTRLTVL.

The chain has TRBV10-3 and TRBJ1-2; TCRdb's D call, TRBD1, is unchecked because there is no DNA. This CDR3 spans 13 amino acids. A DNA sequence was not provided. The germline gives CDR1 ENHRY, CDR2 SYGVKD. CDR3 in amino acids: CAISDRTNYGYTF.

This chain uses TRBV7-6 with TRBJ1-1. The germline V gene encodes CDR1 SGHVS and CDR2 FNYEAQ. The CDR3 has 13 amino acids. No DNA was logged. The CDR3 reads CASSSSLPGRAFF.

The chain links TRBV7-9 to TRBJ1-5; TCRdb lists TRBD1, though no DNA is available to test this call. In germline, CDR1 is SEHNR, CDR2 FQNEAQ (reference sequence). This CDR3 is built from 13 residues. No DNA accompanies this entry. This CDR3 is CASSFGPSGTQHF.

V usage is TRBV10-3 and J usage is TRBJ1-5. Germline V CDR1 and CDR2: ENHRY, SYGVKD. The CDR3 is made up of 14 amino acids. DNA is not recorded here. Here the CDR3 reads CAIKSGGGNQPQHF.

The chain combines TRBV5-1 with TRBJ2-2. The germline V gene encodes CDR1 SGHRS and CDR2 YFSETQ. The CDR3 covers 13 residues. Only the protein is on record. CDR3 residues: CASSGTNTGELFF.

The chain has TRBV28 and TRBJ1-5. This CDR3 is 16 amino acids long. No DNA appears here. Germline V gene data show CDR1 as MDHEN and CDR2 as SYDVKM. The CDR3 protein is CASSLWGGGPNQPQHF.

V and J are TRBV5-1 and TRBJ2-7; TCRdb gives TRBD1 as the D gene, but with no DNA this cannot be confirmed. CDR1 is SGHRS and CDR2 is YFSETQ in the germline V gene. This CDR3 has 14 residues. No DNA sequence was recorded. CDR3 residues: CASSTGTGSYEQYF.

The V and J genes are TRBV10-3 and TRBJ1-5. In germline, CDR1 is ENHRY, CDR2 SYGVKD. The CDR3 runs 14 residues. No nucleotide data were recorded. The CDR3 sequence is CAIRGEASNQPQHF.

CDR3 region: CASSYSYEQYF. This chain uses TRBV28 with TRBJ2-7; the D call from TCRdb, TRBD2, cannot be confirmed without DNA. CDR1 is MDHEN and CDR2 is SYDVKM in the germline V gene. CDR3 length: 11 residues. The nucleotide record is missing. The whole variable domain, remainder taken from reference TRBV28 and TRBJ2-7, is DVKVTQSSRYLVKRTGEKVFLECVQDMDHENMFWYRQDPGLGLRLIYFSYDVKMKEKGDIPEGYSVSREKKERFSLILESASTNQTSMYLCASSYSYEQYFGPGTRLTVT.

The chain couples TRBV6-1 to TRBJ2-3; TCRdb calls TRBD1, which cannot be checked without DNA. Germline V lookup: CDR1 MNHNS, CDR2 SASEGT. This CDR3 contains 15 residues. The protein alone is recorded here. The CDR3 spells CASSGPGQGTDTQYF.

V and J are TRBV2 and TRBJ2-4; the TRBD2 assignment by TCRdb is unverifiable without DNA. The germline V gene has CDR1 SNHLY and CDR2 FYNNEI. The length of the CDR3 is 16 residues. DNA is not on record. CDR3 region: CASSQTAILAKNIQYF.

The rearrangement uses TRBV27 and TRBJ1-4; TCRdb's D gene call, TRBD1, goes unchecked for lack of DNA. There are 14 residues in the CDR3. No DNA accompanies this entry. The germline gives CDR1 MNHEY, CDR2 SMNVEV (reference sequence). CDR3 loop: CASSLQGASEKLFF.

The chain is built from TRBV2 and TRBJ2-7. CDR3 length: 15 amino acids. No DNA is listed. Germline V gives CDR1 SNHLY, CDR2 FYNNEI. The CDR3 region is CASVIRRDPSYEQYF. Using reference TRBV2 and TRBJ2-7 for the parts outside the CDR3, the full variable domain is EPEVTQTPSHQVTQMGQEVILRCVPISNHLYFYWYRQILGQKVEFLVSFYNNEISEKSEIFDDQFSVERPDGSNFTLKIRSTKLEDSAMYFCASVIRRDPSYEQYFGPGTRLTVT.

The chain uses TRBV18 and TRBJ1-1; there is no DNA to check the TCRdb D call of TRBD1. Germline V CDR1 and CDR2: KGHSH, LQKENI. The CDR3 has 14 amino acids. Nucleotide data are not available. The chain's CDR3 is CASSQGGGNTEAFF.